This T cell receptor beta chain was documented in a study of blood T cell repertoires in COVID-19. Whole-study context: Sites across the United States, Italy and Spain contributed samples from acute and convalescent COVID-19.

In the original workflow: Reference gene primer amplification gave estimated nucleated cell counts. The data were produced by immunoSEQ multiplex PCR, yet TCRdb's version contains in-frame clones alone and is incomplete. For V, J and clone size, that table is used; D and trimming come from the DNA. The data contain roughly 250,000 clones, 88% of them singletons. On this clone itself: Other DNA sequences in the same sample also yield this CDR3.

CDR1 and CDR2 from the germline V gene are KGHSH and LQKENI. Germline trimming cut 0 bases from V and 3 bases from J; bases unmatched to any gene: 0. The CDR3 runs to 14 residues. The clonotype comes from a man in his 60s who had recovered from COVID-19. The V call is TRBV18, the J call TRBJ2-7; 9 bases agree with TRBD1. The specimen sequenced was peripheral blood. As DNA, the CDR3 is TGTGCCAGCTCACCACCGGGACAGGGCTACGAGCAGTACTTC. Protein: CASSPPGQGYEQYF.